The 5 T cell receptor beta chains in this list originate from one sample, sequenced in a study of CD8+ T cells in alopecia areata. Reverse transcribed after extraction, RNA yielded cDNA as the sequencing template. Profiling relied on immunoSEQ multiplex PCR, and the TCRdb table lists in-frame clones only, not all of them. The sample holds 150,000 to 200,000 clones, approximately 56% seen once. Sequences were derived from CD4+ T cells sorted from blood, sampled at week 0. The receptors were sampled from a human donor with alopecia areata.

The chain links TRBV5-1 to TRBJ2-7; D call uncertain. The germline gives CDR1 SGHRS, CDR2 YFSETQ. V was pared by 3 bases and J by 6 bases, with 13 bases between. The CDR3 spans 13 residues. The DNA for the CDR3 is TGCGCCAGCAGCTCCGCCTCGCGTGGCGAGCAGTACTTC. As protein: CASSSASRGEQYF. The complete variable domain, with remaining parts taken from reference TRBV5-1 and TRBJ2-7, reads KAGVTQTPRYLIKTRGQQVTLSCSPISGHRSVSWYQQTPGQGLQFLFEYFSETQRNKGNFPGRFSGRQFSNSRSEMNVSTLELGDSALYLCASSSASRGEQYFGPGTRLTVT.

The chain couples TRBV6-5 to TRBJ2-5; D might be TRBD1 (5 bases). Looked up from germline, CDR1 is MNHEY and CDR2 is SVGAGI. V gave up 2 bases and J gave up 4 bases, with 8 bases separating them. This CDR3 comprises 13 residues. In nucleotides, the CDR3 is TGTGCCAGCAGTTACGCCAGGGCAGAGACCCAGTACTTC. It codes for CASSYARAETQYF.

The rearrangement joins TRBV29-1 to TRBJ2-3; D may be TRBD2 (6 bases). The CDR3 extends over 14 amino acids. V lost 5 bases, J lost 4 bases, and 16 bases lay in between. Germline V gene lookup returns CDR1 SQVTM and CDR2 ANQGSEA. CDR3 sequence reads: CSVFLIAAADTQYF. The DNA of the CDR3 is TGCAGCGTTTTCCTAATAGCGGCCGCAGATACGCAGTATTTT.

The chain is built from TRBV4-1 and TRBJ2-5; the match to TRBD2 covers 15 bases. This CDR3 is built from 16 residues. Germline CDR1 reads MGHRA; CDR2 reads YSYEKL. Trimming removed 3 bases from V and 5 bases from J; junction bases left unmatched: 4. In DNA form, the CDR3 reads TGCGCCAGCAGCCACGACGGGACTAGCGGGGGGGAGACCCAGTACTTC. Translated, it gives CASSHDGTSGGETQYF.

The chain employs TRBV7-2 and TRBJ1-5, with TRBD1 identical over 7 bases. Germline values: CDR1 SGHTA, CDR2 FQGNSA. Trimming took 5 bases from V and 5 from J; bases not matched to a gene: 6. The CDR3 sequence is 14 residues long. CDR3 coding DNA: TGTGCCAGCAGCCGGGACAGTCGAGATCAGCCCCAGCATTTT. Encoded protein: CASSRDSRDQPQHF.